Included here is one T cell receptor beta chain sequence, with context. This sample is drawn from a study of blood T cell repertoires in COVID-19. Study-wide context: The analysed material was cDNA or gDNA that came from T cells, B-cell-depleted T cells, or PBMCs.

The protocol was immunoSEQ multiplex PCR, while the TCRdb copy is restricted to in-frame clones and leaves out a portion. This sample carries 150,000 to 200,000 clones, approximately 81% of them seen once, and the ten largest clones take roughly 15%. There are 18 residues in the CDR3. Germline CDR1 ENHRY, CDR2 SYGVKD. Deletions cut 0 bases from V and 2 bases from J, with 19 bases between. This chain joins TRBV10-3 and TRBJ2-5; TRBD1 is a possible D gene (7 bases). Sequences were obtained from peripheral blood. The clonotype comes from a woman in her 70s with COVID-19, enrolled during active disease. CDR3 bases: TGTGCCATCAGTGAGTCATCCGGCGGGACAGTGTTACAAGAGACCCAGTACTTC. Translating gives CAISESSGGTVLQETQYF.